Given below is one TCR beta chain in context. Trimming took 5 bases from V and 2 from J, leaving 14 bases between them. Germline CDR1 reads SGHTA; CDR2 reads FQGNSA. CDR3 size: 15 residues. This sample stems from a study of patients and donors after allogeneic stem cell transplantation. TCRdb redid the calling of the RT-PCR reads with MiXCR, one entry per CDR3 protein. The sample has about 160,000 distinct CDR3 sequences; roughly 31% are singletons. The source is a human donor who was either an allogeneic HSCT recipient or a stem cell or donor lymphocyte infusion donor (not recorded which). It is not recorded whose cells these are; they may come from a transplant donor. Sequenced material: blood, either unsorted or a sorted T cell fraction (not recorded which). The chain is built from TRBV7-2 and TRBJ2-3, with D possibly TRBD2 on 5 matching bases. CDR3 amino acids: CASSRTRDPTDTQYF. The CDR3 nucleotides read TGTGCCAGCAGCAGAACTAGGGATCCCACAGATACGCAGTATTTT.